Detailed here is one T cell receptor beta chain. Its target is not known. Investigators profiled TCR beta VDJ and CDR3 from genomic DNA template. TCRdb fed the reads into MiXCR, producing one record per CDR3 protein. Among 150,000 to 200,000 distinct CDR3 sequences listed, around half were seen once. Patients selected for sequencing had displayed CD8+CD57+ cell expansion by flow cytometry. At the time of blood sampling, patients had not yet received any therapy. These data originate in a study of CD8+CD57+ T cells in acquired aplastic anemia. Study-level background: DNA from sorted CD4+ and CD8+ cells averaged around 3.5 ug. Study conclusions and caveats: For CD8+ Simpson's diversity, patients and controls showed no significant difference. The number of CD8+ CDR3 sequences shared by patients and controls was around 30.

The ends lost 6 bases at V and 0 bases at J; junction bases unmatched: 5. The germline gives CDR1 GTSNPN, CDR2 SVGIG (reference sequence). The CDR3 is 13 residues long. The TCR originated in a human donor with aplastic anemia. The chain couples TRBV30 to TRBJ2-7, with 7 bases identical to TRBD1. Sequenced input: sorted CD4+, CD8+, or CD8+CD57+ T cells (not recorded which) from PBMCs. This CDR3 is CACVRDSSYEQYF. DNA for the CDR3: TGTGCCTGCGTCCGGGACAGCTCCTACGAGCAGTACTTC.